These T cell receptor beta chains were read from a single sample in a study of early T cells in non-severe SARS-CoV-2 infection. Using its own MiXCR run on the 5' RACE reads, TCRdb lists one record per CDR3 protein. Of about 94,000 distinct CDR3 sequences in the sample, over 10% were seen once. Sequenced material: whole blood. The receptors were sampled from an adult who was a healthcare worker with PCR-confirmed SARS-CoV-2 infection or an uninfected control (not recorded which). Both conserved end residues are part of each CDR3. The D gene is left open where the match is weak. Only some rows state a clone size, as once, few, many or a class for expanded clones.

D gene: .
clone size: few
J gene: TRBJ2-3
V gene: TRBV11-2
CDR3 DNA: TGTGCCAGCCGCCTCCGCATTAGCACAGATACGCAGTATTTT
CDR3 protein: CASRLRISTDTQYF

D gene: .
clone size: many
J gene: TRBJ2-5
V gene: TRBV5-4
CDR3 DNA: TGTGCCAGCAGCTTGGTGGGAGGCGGAGAGACCCAGTACTTC
CDR3 protein: CASSLVGGGETQYF

D gene: TRBD1
clone size: few
J gene: TRBJ1-2
V gene: TRBV5-1
CDR3 DNA: TGCGCCAGCACCAAGGGACAGGGGGCCACAAACTATGGCTACACCTTC
CDR3 protein: CASTKGQGATNYGYTF

D gene: .
clone size: many
J gene: TRBJ1-5
V gene: TRBV6-5
CDR3 DNA: TGTGCCAGCAGTTACTCCCCAGAGAGCAATCAGCCCCAGCATTTT
CDR3 protein: CASSYSPESNQPQHF

D gene: TRBD1
clone size: .
J gene: TRBJ2-2
V gene: TRBV11-2
CDR3 DNA: TGTGCCAGCAGCCGCAATTTGGACAGGGTAGTCACCGGGGAGCTGTTTTTT
CDR3 protein: CASSRNLDRVVTGELFF

D gene: .
clone size: many
J gene: TRBJ1-3
V gene: TRBV7-5
CDR3 DNA: .
CDR3 protein: CISVSEAYRGGDSGNTIYF

D gene: .
clone size: many
J gene: TRBJ2-5
V gene: TRBV27
CDR3 DNA: TGTGCCAGCAGTTTTACTGGACCTAGCCAGACCCAGTACTTC
CDR3 protein: CASSFTGPSQTQYF

D gene: TRBD1
clone size: few
J gene: TRBJ2-7
V gene: TRBV19
CDR3 DNA: TGTGCCAGTAGTAATTTAGGTGGACAGGGGTCGAGAGAGCAGTACTTC
CDR3 protein: CASSNLGGQGSREQYF

D gene: TRBD2
clone size: .
J gene: TRBJ2-3
V gene: TRBV24-1
CDR3 DNA: TGTGCCACCAGTGATTTCCGAGGACTAGCGGGGGCCAGGACTAGCACAGATACGCAGTATTTT
CDR3 protein: CATSDFRGLAGARTSTDTQYF

D gene: .
clone size: few
J gene: TRBJ2-5
V gene: TRBV29-1
CDR3 DNA: TGCAGCGCCTGGCGGGTACAGAACCAAGAGACCCAGTACTTC
CDR3 protein: CSAWRVQNQETQYF

D gene: TRBD2
clone size: few
J gene: TRBJ2-1
V gene: TRBV7-6
CDR3 DNA: TGTGCCAGCAGCTTAGTCGAGACTAGCAGTGAGCAGTTCTTC
CDR3 protein: CASSLVETSSEQFF

D gene: .
clone size: .
J gene: TRBJ1-2
V gene: TRBV29-1
CDR3 DNA: TGCAGCGTTAGGGTCTATAACTATGGCTACACCTTC
CDR3 protein: CSVRVYNYGYTF

D gene: .
clone size: many
J gene: TRBJ2-3
V gene: TRBV28
CDR3 DNA: TGTGCCAGCAGTTTACCACAGACCCCTAGCACAGATACGCAGTATTTT
CDR3 protein: CASSLPQTPSTDTQYF

D gene: .
clone size: .
J gene: TRBJ2-7
V gene: TRBV7-9
CDR3 DNA: TGTGCCAGCAGTCCCCCCTTCCGGCAGGCTGTTTACGAGCAGTACTTC
CDR3 protein: CASSPPFRQAVYEQYF

D gene: .
clone size: few
J gene: TRBJ2-7
V gene: TRBV29-1
CDR3 DNA: TGCAGCGTTGGATCCGGGGTTAGCTCCTACGAGCAGTACTTC
CDR3 protein: CSVGSGVSSYEQYF

D gene: .
clone size: .
J gene: TRBJ1-5
V gene: TRBV28
CDR3 DNA: TGTGCCAGCTACATTGGAGGATATGGACAGCCCCAGCATTTT
CDR3 protein: CASYIGGYGQPQHF

D gene: .
clone size: few
J gene: TRBJ1-1
V gene: TRBV4-1
CDR3 DNA: TGCGCCAGCAGCCTACCAGGGAACATGGGCACTGAAGCTTTCTTT
CDR3 protein: CASSLPGNMGTEAFF

D gene: .
clone size: many
J gene: TRBJ2-6
V gene: TRBV7-6
CDR3 DNA: TGTGCCAGCAGCTTAGTGAGGCCACACCCGGACTCTGGGGCCAACGTCCTGACTTTC
CDR3 protein: CASSLVRPHPDSGANVLTF

D gene: .
clone size: few
J gene: TRBJ2-5
V gene: TRBV2
CDR3 DNA: TGTGCCAGCAGTGAGAACTCCATAGTCGGCGGCAGGGAGACCCAGTACTTC
CDR3 protein: CASSENSIVGGRETQYF

D gene: .
clone size: .
J gene: TRBJ2-1
V gene: TRBV20-1
CDR3 DNA: TGCAGTGCTAAACTCCTAGGGAGGAACTACAATGAGCAGTTCTTC
CDR3 protein: CSAKLLGRNYNEQFF

D gene: .
clone size: few
J gene: TRBJ2-7
V gene: TRBV7-8
CDR3 DNA: TGTGCCAGCAGCGTAGGGGGAGCCTACGAGCAGTACTTC
CDR3 protein: CASSVGGAYEQYF

D gene: .
clone size: few
J gene: TRBJ2-2
V gene: TRBV28
CDR3 DNA: TGTGCCAGCAGTTCCTCAGGGCTCGGGGCCGGGGAGCTGTTTTTT
CDR3 protein: CASSSSGLGAGELFF

D gene: .
clone size: many
J gene: TRBJ1-6
V gene: TRBV7-9
CDR3 DNA: TGTGCCAGCTTAACAGGTTCTAATTCACCCCTCCACTTT
CDR3 protein: CASLTGSNSPLHF

D gene: .
clone size: few
J gene: TRBJ1-5
V gene: TRBV7-8
CDR3 DNA: TGTGCCAGCAGCTTAGTCGGCCAGCCCCAGCATTTT
CDR3 protein: CASSLVGQPQHF

D gene: TRBD2
clone size: few
J gene: TRBJ2-3
V gene: TRBV2
CDR3 DNA: TGTGCCAGCAGTGAGGTAGCGGGGGGGCCGGATACGCAGTATTTT
CDR3 protein: CASSEVAGGPDTQYF

D gene: .
clone size: many
J gene: TRBJ1-1
V gene: TRBV20-1
CDR3 DNA: TGCAGGCTCCCCACAGTGAACACTGAAGCTTTCTTT
CDR3 protein: CRLPTVNTEAFF

D gene: TRBD2
clone size: many
J gene: TRBJ2-1
V gene: TRBV7-9
CDR3 DNA: TGTGCCAGCAGCCCGAGGACTTGGGAGGGCAATGAGCAGTTCTTC
CDR3 protein: CASSPRTWEGNEQFF

D gene: .
clone size: many
J gene: TRBJ1-1
V gene: TRBV29-1
CDR3 DNA: TGCAGCCCTGGGAGGGCGAACACTGAAGCTTTCTTT
CDR3 protein: CSPGRANTEAFF